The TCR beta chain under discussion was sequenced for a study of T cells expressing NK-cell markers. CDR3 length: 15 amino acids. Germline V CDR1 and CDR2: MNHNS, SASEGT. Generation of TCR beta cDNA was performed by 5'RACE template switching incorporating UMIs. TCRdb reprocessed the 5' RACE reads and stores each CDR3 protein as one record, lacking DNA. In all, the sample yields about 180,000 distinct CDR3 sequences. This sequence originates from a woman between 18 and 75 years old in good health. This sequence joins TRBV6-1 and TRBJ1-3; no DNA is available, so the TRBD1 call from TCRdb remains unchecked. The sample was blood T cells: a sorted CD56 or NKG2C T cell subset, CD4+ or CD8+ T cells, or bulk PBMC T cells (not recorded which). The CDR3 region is CASSRTSSSGNTIYF.